This paragraph covers one T cell receptor beta chain sequence. Its antigen remains unknown. The CDR3 consists of 17 residues. The V gene end was trimmed by 7 bases and the J gene end by 2 bases; junction bases not matched to a gene: 6. The data originate from a study of T cell repertoires in cytomegalovirus infection. On the study more broadly: It was recently identified HLA-C-restricted and well-studied HLA-B-restricted CMV epitopes that the study used. In public TCR beta signatures, there were indications of both CMV infection and matching HLA type. General study points: Cumulative frequency (of public TCR beta family members) identified carriers of CMV plus the relevant HLA.

Each CDR3 protein is one row after TCRdb ran MiXCR on the reads. The sample includes some 920,000 distinct CDR3 sequences, 31% seen only once; the top ten take around 15%. This TCR was recovered from a human donor in good health (CMV status not recorded). Some clones in this sample may be carry-over from other donors' samples. This chain joins TRBV12-3 or TRBV12-4 and TRBJ2-1; 15 nucleotides line up with TRBD2. The sequences come from cultured CD8+ T cells from PBMCs, collected from culture after CMV antigen stimulation. CDR3: CASNPGTSGGTYNEQFF. CDR3 sequence (DNA): TGTGCCAGCAACCCGGGGACTAGCGGGGGGACCTACAATGAGCAGTTCTTC.